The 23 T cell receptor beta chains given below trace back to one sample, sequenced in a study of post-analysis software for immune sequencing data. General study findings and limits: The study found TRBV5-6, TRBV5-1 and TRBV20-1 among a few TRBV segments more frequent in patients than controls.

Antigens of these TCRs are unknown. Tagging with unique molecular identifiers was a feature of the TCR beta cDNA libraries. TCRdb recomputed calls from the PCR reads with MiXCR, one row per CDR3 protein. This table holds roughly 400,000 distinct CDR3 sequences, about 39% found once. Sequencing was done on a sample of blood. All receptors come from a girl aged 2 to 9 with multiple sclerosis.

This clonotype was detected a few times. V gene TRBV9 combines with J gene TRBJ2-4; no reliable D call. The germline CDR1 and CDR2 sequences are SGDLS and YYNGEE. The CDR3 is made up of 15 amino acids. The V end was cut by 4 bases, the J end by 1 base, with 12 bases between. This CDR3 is CASSPTLGAKNIQYF. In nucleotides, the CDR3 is TGTGCCAGCAGCCCGACCCTAGGGGCCAAAAACATTCAGTACTTC.

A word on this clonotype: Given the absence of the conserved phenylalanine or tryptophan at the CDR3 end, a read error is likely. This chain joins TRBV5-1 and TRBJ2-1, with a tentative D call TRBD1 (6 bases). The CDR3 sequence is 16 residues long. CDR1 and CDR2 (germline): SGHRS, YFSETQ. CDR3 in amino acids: CASTLGSGVRYNEQFS. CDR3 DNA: TGCGCCAGCACCTTGGGTTCAGGGGTCCGCTACAATGAGCAGTTCTCC.

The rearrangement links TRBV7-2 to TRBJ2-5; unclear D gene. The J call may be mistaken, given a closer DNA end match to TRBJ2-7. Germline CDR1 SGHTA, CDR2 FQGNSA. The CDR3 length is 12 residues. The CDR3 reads CTSSPNLVEQYF. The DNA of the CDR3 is TGTACCAGCAGCCCAAATCTAGTCGAGCAGTACTTC.

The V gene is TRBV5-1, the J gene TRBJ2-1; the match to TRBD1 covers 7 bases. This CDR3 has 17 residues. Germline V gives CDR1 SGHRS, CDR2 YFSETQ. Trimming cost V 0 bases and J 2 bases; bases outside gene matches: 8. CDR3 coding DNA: TGCGCCAGCAGCTTGGATACGGGGACAGCCACCTACAATGAGCAGTTCTTC. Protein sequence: CASSLDTGTATYNEQFF.

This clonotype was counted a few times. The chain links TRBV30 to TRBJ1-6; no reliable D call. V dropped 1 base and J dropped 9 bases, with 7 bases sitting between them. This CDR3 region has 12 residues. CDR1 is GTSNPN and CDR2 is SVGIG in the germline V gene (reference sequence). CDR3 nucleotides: TGTGCCTGGAGTGAAGCGGTTTCACCCCTCCACTTT. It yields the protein CAWSEAVSPLHF.

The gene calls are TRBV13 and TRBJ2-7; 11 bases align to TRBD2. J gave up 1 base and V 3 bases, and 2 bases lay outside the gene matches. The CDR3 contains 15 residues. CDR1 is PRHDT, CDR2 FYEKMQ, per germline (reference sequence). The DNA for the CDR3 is TGTGCCAGCAGCTTTAGCGGGGGGGAATCCTACGAGCAGTACTTC. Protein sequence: CASSFSGGESYEQYF.

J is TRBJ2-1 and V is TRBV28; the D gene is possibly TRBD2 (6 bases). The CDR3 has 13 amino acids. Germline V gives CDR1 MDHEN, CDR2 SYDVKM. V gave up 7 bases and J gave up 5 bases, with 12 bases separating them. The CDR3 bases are TGTGCCAGCAACCGGGGGTCGGACAATGAGCAGTTCTTC. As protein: CASNRGSDNEQFF.

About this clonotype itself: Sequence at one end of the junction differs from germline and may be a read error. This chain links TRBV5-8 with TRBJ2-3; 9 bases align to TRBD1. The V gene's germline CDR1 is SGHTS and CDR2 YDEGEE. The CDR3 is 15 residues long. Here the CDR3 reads CTSSLGTGTTDTQYF. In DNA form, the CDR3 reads TGTACCAGCAGCTTGGGGACAGGGACCACAGATACGCAGTATTTT.

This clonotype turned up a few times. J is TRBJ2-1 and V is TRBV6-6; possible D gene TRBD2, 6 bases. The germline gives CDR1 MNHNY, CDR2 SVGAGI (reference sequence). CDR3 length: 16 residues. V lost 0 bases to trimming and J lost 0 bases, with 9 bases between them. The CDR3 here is CASSYSGRSSYNEQFF. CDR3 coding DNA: TGTGCCAGCAGTTACTCAGGGAGGAGCTCCTACAATGAGCAGTTCTTC.

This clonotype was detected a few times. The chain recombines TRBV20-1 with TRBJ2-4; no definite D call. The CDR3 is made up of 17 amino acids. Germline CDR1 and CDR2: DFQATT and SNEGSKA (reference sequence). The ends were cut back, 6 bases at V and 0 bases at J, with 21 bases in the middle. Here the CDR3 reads CSASRRIGTLAKNIQYF. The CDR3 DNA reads TGCAGTGCATCCCGGCGGATCGGAACTTTAGCCAAAAACATTCAGTACTTC.

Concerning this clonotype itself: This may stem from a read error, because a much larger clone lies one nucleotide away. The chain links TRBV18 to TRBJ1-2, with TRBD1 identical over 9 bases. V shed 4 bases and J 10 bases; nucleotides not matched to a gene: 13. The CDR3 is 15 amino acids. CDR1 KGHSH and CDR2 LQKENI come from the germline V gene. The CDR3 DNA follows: TGTGCCAGCTCACGCCGGGACAGGGACGGTGGAGACTACACCTTC. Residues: CASSRRDRDGGDYTF.

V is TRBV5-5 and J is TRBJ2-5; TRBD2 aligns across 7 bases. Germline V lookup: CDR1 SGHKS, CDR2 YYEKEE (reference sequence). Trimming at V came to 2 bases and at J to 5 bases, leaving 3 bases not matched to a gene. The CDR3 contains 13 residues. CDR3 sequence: CASSFTSAETQYF. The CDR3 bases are TGTGCCAGCAGCTTCACTAGCGCGGAGACCCAGTACTTC.

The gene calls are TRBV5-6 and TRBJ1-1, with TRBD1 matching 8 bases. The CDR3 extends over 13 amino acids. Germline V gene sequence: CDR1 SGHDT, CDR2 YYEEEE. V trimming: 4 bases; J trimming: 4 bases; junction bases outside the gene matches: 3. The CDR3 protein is CASSITGGTEAFF. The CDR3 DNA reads TGTGCCAGCAGCATCACAGGGGGCACTGAAGCTTTCTTT. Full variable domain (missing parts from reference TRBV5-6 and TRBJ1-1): DAGVTQSPTHLIKTRGQQVTLRCSPKSGHDTVSWYQQALGQGPQFIFQYYEEEERQRGNFPDRFSGHQFPNYSSELNVNALLLGDSALYLCASSITGGTEAFFGQGTRLTVV.

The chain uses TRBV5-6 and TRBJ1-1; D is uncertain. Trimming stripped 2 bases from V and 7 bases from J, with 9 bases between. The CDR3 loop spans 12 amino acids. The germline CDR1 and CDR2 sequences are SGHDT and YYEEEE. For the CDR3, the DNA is TGTGCCAGCAGCTTAAATGGGGATGAAGCTTTCTTT. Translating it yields CASSLNGDEAFF.

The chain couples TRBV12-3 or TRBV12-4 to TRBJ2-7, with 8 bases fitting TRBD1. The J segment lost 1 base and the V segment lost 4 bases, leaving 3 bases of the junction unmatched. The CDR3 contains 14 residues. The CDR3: CASSSGGLSYEQYF. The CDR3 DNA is TGTGCCAGCAGTTCAGGGGGCTTATCCTACGAGCAGTACTTC.

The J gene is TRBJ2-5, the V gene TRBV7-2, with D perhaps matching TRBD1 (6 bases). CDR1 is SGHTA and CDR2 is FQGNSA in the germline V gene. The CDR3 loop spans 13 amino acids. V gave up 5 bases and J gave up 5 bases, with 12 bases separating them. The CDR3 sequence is CASSQNREETQYF. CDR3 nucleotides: TGTGCCAGCAGCCAGAACAGGGAGGAGACCCAGTACTTC.

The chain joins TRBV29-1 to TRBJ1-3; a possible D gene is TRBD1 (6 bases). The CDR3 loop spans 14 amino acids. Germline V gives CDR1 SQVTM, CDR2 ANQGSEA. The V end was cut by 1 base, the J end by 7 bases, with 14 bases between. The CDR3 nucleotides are TGCAGCGTTGAAGTTAGGGCAGGGGCGAACACCATATATTTT. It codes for CSVEVRAGANTIYF.

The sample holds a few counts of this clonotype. Here the CDR3 reads CSVEAASSYNEQFF. In DNA, the CDR3 is TGCAGCGTTGAAGCGGCTAGCTCCTACAATGAGCAGTTCTTC. The chain carries TRBV29-1 and TRBJ2-1; D call uncertain. The CDR3 consists of 14 residues. V was shortened by 1 base and J by 0 bases, with 7 bases between the two germline ends. Germline values: CDR1 SQVTM, CDR2 ANQGSEA.

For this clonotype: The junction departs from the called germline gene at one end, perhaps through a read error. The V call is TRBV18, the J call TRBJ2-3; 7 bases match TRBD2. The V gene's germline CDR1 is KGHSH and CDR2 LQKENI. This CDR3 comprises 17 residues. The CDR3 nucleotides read TGTGCCAGCTCTCTAGCACGACTAGCTCGCGGCGCAGATACACAGTATTTT. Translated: CASSLARLARGADTQYF.

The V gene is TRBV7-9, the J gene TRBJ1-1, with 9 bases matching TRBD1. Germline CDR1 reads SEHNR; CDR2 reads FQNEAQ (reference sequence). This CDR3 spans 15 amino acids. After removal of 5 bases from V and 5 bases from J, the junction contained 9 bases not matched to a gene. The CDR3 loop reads CASSNLDRGWTEAFF. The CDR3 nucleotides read TGTGCCAGCAGCAATCTCGACAGGGGGTGGACTGAAGCTTTCTTT.

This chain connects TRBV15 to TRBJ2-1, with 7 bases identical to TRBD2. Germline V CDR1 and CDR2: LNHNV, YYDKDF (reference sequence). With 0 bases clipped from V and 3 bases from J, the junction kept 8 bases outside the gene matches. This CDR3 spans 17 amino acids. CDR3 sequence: CATSRDLIGGSYNEQFF. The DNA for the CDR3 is TGTGCCACCAGCAGAGATCTGATCGGGGGGAGCTACAATGAGCAGTTCTTC.

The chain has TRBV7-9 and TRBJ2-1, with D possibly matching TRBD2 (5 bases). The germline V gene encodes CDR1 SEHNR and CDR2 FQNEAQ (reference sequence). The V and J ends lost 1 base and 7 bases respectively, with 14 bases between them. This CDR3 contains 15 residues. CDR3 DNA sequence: TGTGCCAGCAGCTTAGTGGTTCGGGGATCAAATGAGCAGTTCTTC. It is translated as CASSLVVRGSNEQFF.

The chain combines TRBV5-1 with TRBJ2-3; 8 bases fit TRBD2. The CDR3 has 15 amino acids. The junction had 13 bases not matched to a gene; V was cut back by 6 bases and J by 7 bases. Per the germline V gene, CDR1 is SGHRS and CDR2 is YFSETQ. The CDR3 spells CASTKGGTRINTQYF. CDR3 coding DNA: TGCGCCAGCACGAAAGGAGGGACTAGAATAAATACGCAGTATTTT.